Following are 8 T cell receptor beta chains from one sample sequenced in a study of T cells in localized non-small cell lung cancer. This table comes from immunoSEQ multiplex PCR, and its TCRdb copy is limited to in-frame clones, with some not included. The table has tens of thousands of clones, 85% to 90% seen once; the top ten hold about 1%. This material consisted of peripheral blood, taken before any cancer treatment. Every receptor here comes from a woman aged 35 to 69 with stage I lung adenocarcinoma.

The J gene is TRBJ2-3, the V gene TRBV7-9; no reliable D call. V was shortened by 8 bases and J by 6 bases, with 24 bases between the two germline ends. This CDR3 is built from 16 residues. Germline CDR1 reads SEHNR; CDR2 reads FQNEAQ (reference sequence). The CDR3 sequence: CASGVEWIPSVDTQYF. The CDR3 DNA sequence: TGTGCCAGCGGGGTGGAGTGGATCCCTTCGGTGGATACGCAGTATTTT.

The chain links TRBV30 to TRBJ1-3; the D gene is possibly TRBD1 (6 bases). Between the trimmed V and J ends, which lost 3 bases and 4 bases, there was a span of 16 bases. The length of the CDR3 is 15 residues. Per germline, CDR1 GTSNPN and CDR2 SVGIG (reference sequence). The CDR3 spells CAWSKRWTVGNTIYF. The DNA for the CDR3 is TGTGCCTGGAGCAAACGATGGACAGTCGGAAACACCATATATTTT.

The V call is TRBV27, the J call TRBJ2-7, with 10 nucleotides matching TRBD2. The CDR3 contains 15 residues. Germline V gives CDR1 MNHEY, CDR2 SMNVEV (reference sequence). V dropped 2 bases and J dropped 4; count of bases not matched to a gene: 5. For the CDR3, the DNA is TGTGCCAGCAGTTTAGAGCGGGGGGGCCCTTACGAGCAGTACTTC. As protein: CASSLERGGPYEQYF.

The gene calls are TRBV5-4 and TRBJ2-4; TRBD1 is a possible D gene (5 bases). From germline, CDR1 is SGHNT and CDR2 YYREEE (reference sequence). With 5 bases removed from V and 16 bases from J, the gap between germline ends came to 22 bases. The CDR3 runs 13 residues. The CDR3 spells CASRAPQEPTQYF. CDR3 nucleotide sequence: TGTGCCAGCAGGGCGCCACAGGAACCAACACAATACTTC.

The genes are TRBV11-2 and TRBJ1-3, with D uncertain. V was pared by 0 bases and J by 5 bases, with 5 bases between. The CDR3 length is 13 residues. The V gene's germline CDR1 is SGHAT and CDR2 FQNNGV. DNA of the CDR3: TGTGCCAGCAGCTTAGATTTCCGAAACACCATATATTTT. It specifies CASSLDFRNTIYF.

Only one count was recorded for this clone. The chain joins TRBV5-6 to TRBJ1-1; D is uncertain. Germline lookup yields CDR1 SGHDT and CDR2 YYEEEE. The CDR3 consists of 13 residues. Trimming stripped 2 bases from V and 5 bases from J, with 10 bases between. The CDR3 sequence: CASSFIAGTEAFF. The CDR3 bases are TGTGCCAGCAGCTTCATCGCCGGAACTGAAGCTTTCTTT.

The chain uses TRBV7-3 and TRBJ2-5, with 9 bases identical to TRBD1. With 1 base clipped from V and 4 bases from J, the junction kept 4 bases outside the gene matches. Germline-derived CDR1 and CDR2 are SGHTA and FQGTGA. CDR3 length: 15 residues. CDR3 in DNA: TGTGCCAGCAGCTTAAACTCGGGACAGGGAGAGACCCAGTACTTC. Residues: CASSLNSGQGETQYF.

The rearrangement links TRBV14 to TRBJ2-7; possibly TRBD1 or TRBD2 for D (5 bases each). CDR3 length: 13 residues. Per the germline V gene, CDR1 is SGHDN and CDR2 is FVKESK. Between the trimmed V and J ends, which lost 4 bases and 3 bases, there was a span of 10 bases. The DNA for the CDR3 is TGTGCCAGCAGCCCCTGGGGGTTCTACGAGCAGTACTTC. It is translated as CASSPWGFYEQYF.